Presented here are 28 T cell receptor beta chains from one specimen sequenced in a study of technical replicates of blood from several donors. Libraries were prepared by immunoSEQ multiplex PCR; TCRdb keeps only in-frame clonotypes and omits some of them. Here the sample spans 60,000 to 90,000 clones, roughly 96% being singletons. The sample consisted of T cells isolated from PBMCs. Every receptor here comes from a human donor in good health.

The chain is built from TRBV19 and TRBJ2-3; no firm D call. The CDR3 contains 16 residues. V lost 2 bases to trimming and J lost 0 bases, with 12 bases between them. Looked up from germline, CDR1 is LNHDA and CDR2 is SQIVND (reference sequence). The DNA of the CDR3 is TGTGCCAGTAGTATATCAGAGGTTATTAGCACAGATACGCAGTATTTT. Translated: CASSISEVISTDTQYF. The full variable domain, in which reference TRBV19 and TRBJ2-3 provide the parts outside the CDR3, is DGGITQSPKYLFRKEGQNVTLSCEQNLNHDAMYWYRQDPGQGLRLIYYSQIVNDFQKGDIAEGYSVSREKKESFPLTVTSAQKNPTAFYLCASSISEVISTDTQYFGPGTRLTVL.

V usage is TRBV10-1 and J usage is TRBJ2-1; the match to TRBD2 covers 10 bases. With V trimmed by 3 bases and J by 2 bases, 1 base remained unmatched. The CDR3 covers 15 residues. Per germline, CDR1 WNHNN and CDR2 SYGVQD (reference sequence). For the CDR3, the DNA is TGCGCCAGCAGTGAAGCGGGAGGGCCCTACAATGAGCAGTTCTTC. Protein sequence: CASSEAGGPYNEQFF.

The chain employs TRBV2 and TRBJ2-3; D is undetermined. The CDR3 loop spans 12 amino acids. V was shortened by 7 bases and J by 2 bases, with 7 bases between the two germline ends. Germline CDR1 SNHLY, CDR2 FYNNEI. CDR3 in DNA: TGTGCCAGCACCCGGTACACAGATACGCAGTATTTT. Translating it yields CASTRYTDTQYF.

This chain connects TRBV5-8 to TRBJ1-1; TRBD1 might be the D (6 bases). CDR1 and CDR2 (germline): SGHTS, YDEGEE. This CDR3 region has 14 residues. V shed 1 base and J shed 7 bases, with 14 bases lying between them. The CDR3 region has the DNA TGTGCCAGCAGCTTGCGGACAGCGACCCTTGAAGCTTTCTTT. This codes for CASSLRTATLEAFF.

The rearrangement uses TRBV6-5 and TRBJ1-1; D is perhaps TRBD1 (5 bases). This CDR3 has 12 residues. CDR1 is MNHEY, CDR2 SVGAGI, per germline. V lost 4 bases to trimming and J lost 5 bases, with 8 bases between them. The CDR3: CASSWGGTEAFF. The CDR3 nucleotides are TGTGCCAGCAGTTGGGGGGGAACTGAAGCTTTCTTT.

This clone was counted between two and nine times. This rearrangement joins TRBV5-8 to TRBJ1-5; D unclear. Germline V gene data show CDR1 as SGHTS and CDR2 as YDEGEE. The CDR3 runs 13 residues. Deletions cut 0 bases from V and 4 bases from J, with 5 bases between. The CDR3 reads CASSLARNQPQHF. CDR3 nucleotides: TGTGCCAGCAGCTTGGCGAGGAATCAGCCCCAGCATTTT.

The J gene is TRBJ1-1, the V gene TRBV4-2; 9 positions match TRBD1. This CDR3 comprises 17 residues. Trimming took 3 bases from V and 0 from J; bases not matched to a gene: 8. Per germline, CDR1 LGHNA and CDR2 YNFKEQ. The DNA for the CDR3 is TGTGCCAGCAGCCAGGACAGACAGGGGGGAATGAACACTGAAGCTTTCTTT. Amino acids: CASSQDRQGGMNTEAFF.

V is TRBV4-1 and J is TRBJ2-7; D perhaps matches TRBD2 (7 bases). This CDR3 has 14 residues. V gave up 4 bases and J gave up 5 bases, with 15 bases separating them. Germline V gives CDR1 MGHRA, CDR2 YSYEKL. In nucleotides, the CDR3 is TGCGCCAGCAGCCCCCGGGGAGGGGGGAACGAGCAGTACTTC. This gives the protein CASSPRGGGNEQYF.

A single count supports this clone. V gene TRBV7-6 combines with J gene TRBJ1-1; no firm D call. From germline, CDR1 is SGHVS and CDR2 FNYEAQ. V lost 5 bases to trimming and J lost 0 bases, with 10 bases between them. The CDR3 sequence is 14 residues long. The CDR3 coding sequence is TGTGCCAGCAGCCCCGACTACATGAACACTGAAGCTTTCTTT. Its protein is CASSPDYMNTEAFF.

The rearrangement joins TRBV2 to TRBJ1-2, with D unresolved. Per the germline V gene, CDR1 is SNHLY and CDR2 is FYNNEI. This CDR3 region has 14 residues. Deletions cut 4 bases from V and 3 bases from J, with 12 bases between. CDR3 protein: CASSGARQDYGYTF. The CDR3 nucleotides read TGTGCCAGCAGTGGGGCCAGGCAAGACTATGGCTACACCTTC.

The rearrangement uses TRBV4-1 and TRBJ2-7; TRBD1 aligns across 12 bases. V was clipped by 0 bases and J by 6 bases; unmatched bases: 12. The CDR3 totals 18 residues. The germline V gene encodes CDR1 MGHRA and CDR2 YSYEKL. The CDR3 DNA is TGCGCCAGCAGCCAAGAAGTGTGGGACAGGGGGCCGGGGCTCGAGCAGTACTTC. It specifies CASSQEVWDRGPGLEQYF.

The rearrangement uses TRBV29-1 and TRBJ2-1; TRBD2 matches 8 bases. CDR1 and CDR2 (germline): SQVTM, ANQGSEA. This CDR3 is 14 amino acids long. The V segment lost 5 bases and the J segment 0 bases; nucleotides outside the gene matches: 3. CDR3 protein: CSVTSGRSYNEQFF. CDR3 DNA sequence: TGCAGCGTTACTAGCGGTCGCTCCTACAATGAGCAGTTCTTC.

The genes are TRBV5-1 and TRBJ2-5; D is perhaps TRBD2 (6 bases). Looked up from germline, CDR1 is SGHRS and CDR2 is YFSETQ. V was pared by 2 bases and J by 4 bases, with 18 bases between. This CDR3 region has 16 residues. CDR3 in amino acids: CASSLVGRDPPETQYF. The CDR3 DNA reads TGCGCCAGCAGCTTAGTTGGGCGGGACCCACCAGAGACCCAGTACTTC.

The CDR3 nucleotides read TGTGCCAGCAGCCAAGTCTTCGGTAACACCGGGGAGCTGTTTTTT. Translating gives CASSQVFGNTGELFF. The chain carries TRBV14 and TRBJ2-2; no firm D call. The germline V gene encodes CDR1 SGHDN and CDR2 FVKESK. V was shortened by 1 base and J by 2 bases, with 8 bases between the two germline ends. The CDR3 is 15 residues long.

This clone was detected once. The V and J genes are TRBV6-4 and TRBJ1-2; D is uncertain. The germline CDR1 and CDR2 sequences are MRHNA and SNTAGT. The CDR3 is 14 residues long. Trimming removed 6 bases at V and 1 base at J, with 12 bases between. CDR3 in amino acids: CASRSRQHNYGYTF. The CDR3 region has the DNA TGTGCCAGCAGATCCAGGCAGCATAACTATGGCTACACCTTC.

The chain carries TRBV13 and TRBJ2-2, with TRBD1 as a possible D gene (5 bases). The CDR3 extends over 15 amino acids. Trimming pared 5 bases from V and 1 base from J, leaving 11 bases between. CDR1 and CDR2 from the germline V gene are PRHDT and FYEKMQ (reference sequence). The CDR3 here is CASSLTDQNTGELFF. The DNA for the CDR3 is TGTGCCAGCAGCCTGACAGATCAGAACACCGGGGAGCTGTTTTTT.

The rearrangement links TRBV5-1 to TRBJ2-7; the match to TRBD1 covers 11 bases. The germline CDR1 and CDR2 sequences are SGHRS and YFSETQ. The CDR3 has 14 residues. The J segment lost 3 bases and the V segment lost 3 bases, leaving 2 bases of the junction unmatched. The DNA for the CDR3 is TGCGCCAGCAGCTCCGGGACAGGGGGCTACGAGCAGTACTTC. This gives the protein CASSSGTGGYEQYF.

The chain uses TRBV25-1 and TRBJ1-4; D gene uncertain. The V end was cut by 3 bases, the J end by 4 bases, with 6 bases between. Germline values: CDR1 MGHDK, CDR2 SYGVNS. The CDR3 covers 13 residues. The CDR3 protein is CASSDPNNEKLFF. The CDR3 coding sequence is TGTGCCAGCAGTGATCCAAATAATGAAAAACTGTTTTTT.

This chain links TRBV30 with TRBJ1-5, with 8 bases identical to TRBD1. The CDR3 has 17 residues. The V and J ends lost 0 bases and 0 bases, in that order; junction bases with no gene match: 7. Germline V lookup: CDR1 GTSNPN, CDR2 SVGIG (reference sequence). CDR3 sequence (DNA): TGTGCCTGGAGTGTTGCGACAGGGGAATATAGCAATCAGCCCCAGCATTTT. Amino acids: CAWSVATGEYSNQPQHF.

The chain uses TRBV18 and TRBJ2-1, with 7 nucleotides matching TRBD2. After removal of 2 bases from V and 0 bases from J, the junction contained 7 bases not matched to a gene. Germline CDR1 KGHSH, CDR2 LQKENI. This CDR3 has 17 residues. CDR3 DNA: TGTGCCAGCTCACCAATGGGACTAACGAGCTCCTACAATGAGCAGTTCTTC. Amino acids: CASSPMGLTSSYNEQFF.

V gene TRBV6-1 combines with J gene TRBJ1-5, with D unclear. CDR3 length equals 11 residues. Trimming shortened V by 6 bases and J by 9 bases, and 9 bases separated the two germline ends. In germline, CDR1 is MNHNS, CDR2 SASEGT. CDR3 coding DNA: TGTGCCAGCAGGGGAGGTCGGCCCCAGCATTTT. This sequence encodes CASRGGRPQHF.

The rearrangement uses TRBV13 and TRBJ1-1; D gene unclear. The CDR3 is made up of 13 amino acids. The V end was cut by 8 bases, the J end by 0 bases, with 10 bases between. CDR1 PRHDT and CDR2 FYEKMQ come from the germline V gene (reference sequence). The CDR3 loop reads CASSLSMNTEAFF. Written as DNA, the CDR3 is TGTGCCAGCTCGTTATCTATGAACACTGAAGCTTTCTTT.

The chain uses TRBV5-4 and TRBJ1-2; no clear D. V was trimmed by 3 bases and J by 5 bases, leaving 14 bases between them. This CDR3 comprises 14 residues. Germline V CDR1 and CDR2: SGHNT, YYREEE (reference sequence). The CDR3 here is CASSSSAEFYGYTF. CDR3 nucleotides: TGTGCCAGCAGCTCGAGCGCAGAGTTTTATGGCTACACCTTC.

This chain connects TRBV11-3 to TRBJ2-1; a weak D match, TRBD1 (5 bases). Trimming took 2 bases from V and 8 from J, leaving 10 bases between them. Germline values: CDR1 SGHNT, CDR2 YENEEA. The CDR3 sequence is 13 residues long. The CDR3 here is CASSLFQGHEQFF. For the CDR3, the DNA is TGTGCCAGCAGCTTATTCCAGGGCCATGAGCAGTTCTTC.

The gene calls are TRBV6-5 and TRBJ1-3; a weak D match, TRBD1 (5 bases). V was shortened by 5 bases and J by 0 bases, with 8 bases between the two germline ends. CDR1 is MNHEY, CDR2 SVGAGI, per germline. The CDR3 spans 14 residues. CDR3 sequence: CASSGQFSGNTIYF. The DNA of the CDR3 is TGTGCCAGCAGTGGACAATTCTCTGGAAACACCATATATTTT.

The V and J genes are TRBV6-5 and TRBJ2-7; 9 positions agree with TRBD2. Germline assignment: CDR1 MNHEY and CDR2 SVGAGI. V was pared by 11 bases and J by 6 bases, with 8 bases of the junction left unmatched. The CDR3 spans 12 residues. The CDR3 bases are TGTGCCTCAGGACTAGCGTACCGCGAGCAGTACTTC. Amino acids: CASGLAYREQYF.

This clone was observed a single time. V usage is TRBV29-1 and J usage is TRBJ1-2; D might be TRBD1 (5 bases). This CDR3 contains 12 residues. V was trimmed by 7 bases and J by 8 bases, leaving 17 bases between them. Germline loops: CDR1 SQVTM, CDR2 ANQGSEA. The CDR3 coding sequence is TGCAGCGGCAGGGACTACCCAGGGGGCTACACCTTC. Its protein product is CSGRDYPGGYTF.

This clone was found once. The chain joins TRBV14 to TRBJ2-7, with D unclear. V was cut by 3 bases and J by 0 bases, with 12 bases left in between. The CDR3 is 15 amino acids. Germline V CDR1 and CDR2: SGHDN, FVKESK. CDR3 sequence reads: CASSHRRTSSYEQYF. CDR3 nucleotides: TGTGCCAGCAGCCACCGAAGAACGAGCTCCTACGAGCAGTACTTC. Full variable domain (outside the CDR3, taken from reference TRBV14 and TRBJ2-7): EAGVTQFPSHSVIEKGQTVTLRCDPISGHDNLYWYRRVMGKEIKFLLHFVKESKQDESGMPNNRFLAERTGGTYSTLKVQPAELEDSGVYFCASSHRRTSSYEQYFGPGTRLTVT.